Listed here is a single T cell receptor beta chain. Its matching antigen is unknown. The PCR employed 60 Vbeta primers together with 13 Jbeta primers. This table comes from immunoSEQ multiplex PCR, and its TCRdb copy is limited to in-frame clones, with some not included. The sample includes 140,000 to 150,000 clones, 75% to 85% of them seen just once. This specimen comes from a study of cytomegalovirus exposure and HLA in healthy donors. Study at large: One earlier analysis, a look at some 180 million T cells, found roughly 120 million unique TCR beta sequences. There were some 410 genotyped donors. Of these, 75% to 90% fell in the genetic ancestry cluster associated with self-reported Caucasian donors.

Whole-study findings and limits: CMV serostatus was the only recorded immune exposure for donors. Productive status was seen about 87% or about 30% of the time for most TCR beta V segments in an earlier analysis.

CDR3 length equals 15 residues. V was cut by 9 bases and J by 5 bases, with 20 bases left in between. CDR1 LNHDA and CDR2 SQIVND come from the germline V gene (reference sequence). What was sequenced was PBMCs. The source is a man aged 35-49 years in good health and CMV-seronegative. The chain links TRBV19 to TRBJ1-5; D perhaps matches TRBD1 (6 bases). The CDR3 spells CASRTGGRVDQPQHF. Written as DNA, the CDR3 is TGTGCCAGCAGAACGGGGGGCAGGGTTGATCAGCCCCAGCATTTT.